The sequence of this T cell receptor (beta chain) was determined in a study of blood T cell repertoires in COVID-19. Germline V gene sequence: CDR1 MNHEY, CDR2 SMNVEV (reference sequence). The CDR3 sequence is 21 residues long. V lost 5 bases, J lost 1 base, and 22 bases stayed unmatched. Concerning this clone: This sample also contains other DNA sequences that code for the same CDR3.

Sequenced by immunoSEQ multiplex PCR; TCRdb stores in-frame clones only, minus some. Of 200,000 to 250,000 clones listed, more than 70% are singletons. This chain connects TRBV27 to TRBJ2-7; 11 nucleotides match TRBD1. Sequencing used peripheral blood. This clonotype was sampled from a woman in her 30s with COVID-19, enrolled during active disease. The CDR3 DNA sequence: TGTGCCAGCAGTGGAAGGGGCGGCTACGCGGGACAGGGGGTTCCTTCCTACGAGCAGTACTTC. It yields the protein CASSGRGGYAGQGVPSYEQYF.